This record concerns one T cell receptor (beta chain) sequence. In germline, CDR1 is MNHEY, CDR2 SVGAGI. Trimming stripped 3 bases from V and 4 bases from J, with 7 bases between. CDR3 length: 13 residues. In the authors' methods: Quantification of nucleated cells was approximated via reference gene primer amplification. Assay: immunoSEQ multiplex PCR; the TCRdb copy retains only in-frame clones and omits some. D and trimming were read from the DNA, whereas the V and J calls and clone size are those reported in that table. The sample consists of around 300,000 clones, approximately 89% of them appearing once. This sample is part of a study of blood T cell repertoires in COVID-19. Residents of 24 US areas, aged roughly 18 to 95 years, made up the participants.

The rearrangement joins TRBV6-5 to TRBJ2-1, with TRBD2 as a possible D gene (5 bases). The clonotype was recovered from a woman aged 60 to 75 who had recovered from COVID-19. Material for sequencing was PBMCs or T cells enriched from blood (not recorded which). This CDR3 reads CASSYSGYNEQFF. The CDR3 DNA reads TGTGCCAGCAGTTATTCGGGATACAATGAGCAGTTCTTC.